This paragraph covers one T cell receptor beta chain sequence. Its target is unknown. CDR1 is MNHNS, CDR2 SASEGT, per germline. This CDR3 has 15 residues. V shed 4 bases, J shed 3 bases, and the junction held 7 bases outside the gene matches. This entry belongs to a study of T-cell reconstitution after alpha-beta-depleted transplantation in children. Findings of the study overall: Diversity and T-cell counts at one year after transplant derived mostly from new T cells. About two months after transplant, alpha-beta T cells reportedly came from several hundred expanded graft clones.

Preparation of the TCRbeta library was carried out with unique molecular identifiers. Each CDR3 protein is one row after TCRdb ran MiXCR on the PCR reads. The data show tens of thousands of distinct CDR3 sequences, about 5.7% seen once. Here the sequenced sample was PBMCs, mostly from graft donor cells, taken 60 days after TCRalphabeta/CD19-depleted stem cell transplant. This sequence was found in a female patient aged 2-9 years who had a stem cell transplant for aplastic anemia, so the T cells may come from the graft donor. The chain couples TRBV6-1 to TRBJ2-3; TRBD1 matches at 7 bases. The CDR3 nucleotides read TGTGCCAGCAGTGTACAGGGGAAGGAAACAGATACGCAGTATTTT. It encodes CASSVQGKETDTQYF.